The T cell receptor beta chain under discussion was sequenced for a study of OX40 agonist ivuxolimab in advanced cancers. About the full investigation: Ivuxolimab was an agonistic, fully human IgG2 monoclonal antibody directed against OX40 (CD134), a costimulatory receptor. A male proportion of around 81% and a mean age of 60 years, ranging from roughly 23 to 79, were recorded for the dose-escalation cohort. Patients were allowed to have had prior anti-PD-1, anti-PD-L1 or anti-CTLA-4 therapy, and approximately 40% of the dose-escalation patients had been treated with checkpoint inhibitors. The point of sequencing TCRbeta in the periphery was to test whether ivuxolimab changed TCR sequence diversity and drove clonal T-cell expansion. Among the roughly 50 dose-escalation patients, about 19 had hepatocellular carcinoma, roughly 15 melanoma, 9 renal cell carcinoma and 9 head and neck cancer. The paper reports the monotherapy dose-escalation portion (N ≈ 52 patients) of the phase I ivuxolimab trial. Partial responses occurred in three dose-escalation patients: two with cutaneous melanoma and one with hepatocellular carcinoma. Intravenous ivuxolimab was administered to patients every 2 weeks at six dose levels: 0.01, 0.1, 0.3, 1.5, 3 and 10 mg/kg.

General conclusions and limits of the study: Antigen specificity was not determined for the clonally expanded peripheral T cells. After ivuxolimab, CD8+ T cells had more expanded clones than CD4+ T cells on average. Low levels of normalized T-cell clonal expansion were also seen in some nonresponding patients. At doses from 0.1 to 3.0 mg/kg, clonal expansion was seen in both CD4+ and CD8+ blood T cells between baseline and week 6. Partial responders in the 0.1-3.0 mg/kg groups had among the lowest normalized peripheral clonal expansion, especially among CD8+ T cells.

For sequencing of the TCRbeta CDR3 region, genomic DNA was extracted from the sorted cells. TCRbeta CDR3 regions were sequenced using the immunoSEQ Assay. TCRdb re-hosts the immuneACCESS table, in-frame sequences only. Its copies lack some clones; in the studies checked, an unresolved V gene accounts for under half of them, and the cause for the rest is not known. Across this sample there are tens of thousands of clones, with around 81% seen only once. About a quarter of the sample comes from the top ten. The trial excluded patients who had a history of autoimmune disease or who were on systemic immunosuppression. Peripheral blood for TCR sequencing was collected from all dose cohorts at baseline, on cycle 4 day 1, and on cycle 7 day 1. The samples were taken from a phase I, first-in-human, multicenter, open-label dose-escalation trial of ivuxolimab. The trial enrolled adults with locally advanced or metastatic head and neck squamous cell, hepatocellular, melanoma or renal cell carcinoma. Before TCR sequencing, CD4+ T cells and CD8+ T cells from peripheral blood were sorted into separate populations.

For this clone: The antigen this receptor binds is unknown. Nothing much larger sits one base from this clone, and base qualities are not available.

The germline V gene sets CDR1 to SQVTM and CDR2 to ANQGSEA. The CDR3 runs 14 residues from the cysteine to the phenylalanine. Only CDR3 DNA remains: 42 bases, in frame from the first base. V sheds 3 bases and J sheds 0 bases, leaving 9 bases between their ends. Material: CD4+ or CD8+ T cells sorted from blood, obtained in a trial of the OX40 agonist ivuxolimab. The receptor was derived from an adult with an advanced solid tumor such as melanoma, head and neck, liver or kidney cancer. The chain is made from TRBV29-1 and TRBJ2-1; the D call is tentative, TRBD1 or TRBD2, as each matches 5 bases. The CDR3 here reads CSVEGVSSYNEQFF. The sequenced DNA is TGCAGCGTTGAGGGGGTAAGCTCCTACAATGAGCAGTTCTTC.